This entry concerns a single T cell receptor (beta chain). Samples were assayed with immunoSEQ v3.0 at survey level. Clones were read by immunoSEQ multiplex PCR, and TCRdb kept only the in-frame ones, dropping some. The sample lists about 48,000 clones, around 84% occurring once. The data originate from a study of long-term antiretroviral therapy in people with HIV. The CDR3 runs 18 residues. Germline lookup yields CDR1 KGHSH and CDR2 LQKENI. The V gene end was trimmed by 6 bases and the J gene end by 3 bases; junction bases not matched to a gene: 14. The chain employs TRBV18 and TRBJ1-2; 12 nucleotides agree with TRBD1. This sample comprised unsorted PBMCs, obtained 0.8 years after starting antiretroviral therapy. The clonotype was recovered from a woman younger than 35 with HIV. The CDR3 region has the DNA TGTGCCAGCTCGTCAAAAACGGGGACAGGGGGCGTGTACTATGGCTACACCTTC. This codes for CASSSKTGTGGVYYGYTF.